This TCR beta chain was documented in a study of cytomegalovirus exposure and HLA in healthy donors. The CDR3 has 14 amino acids. V lost 5 bases and J lost 1, with 12 bases in between. The V gene's germline CDR1 is SGHTA and CDR2 FQGNSA. This clone was detected only once. Measured with immunoSEQ multiplex PCR; TCRdb has only the in-frame clones, and not every one. The sample contains approximately 120,000 clones, about 90% of which appear only once. The sample comprised PBMCs. The chain combines TRBV7-2 with TRBJ2-7, with D maybe TRBD2 (7 bases). This TCR derives from a young woman in good health and CMV-seronegative. The CDR3 loop is CASSRRGASYEQYF. The CDR3 coding sequence is TGTGCCAGCAGCCGTCGGGGGGCTTCCTACGAGCAGTACTTC.